The 31 T cell receptor beta chains listed next were all sequenced from one sample in a study of T cell repertoires in cytomegalovirus infection (dated by TCRdb to the late 2010s). Reading the label with the study, this specimen's treatment or condition is: in vitro stimulation with specific CMV peptide epitopes to enrich CMV-specific T cells. Sequenced using an Illumina HiSeq 1500. The public sequencing data were trimmed at Q25 with fastp and processed into clonotypes with MiXCR by TCRdb, which kept only in-frame beta chains. Rows are combined by CDR3 protein, so each entry shows the most common genes and DNA. A total of approximately 500,000 distinct CDR3 sequences appear in this sample, 30% to 40% of them only once. Roughly a sixth of the sample comes from the top ten. Their cognate antigens are unknown. Sequencing used cultured PBMCs, obtained from culture after CMV antigen stimulation. These receptors came from a human donor in good health (CMV status not recorded). Some clones in this sample may be carry-over from other donors' samples.

The gene calls are TRBV7-9 and TRBJ2-7; TRBD1 might be the D (6 bases). The CDR3 has 15 amino acids. Deletions cut 4 bases from V and 1 base from J, with 14 bases between. From germline, CDR1 is SEHNR and CDR2 FQNEAQ (reference sequence). CDR3 DNA: TGTGCCAGCAGCTCGCTTGACAGGCTATCCTACGAGCAGTACTTC. Translation gives CASSSLDRLSYEQYF. Full variable domain (remainder filled in from reference TRBV7-9 and TRBJ2-7): DTGVSQNPRHKITKRGQNVTFRCDPISEHNRLYWYRQTLGQGPEFLTYFQNEAQLEKSRLLSDRFSAERPKGSFSTLEIQRTEQGDSAMYLCASSSLDRLSYEQYFGPGTRLTVT.

The genes are TRBV7-6 and TRBJ1-5; D unresolved. CDR1 and CDR2 (germline): SGHVS, FNYEAQ. This CDR3 is 17 amino acids long. V shed 1 base and J shed 1 base, with 14 bases lying between them. The CDR3: CASSLGFRGKSNQPQHF. DNA for the CDR3: TGTGCCAGCAGCTTAGGGTTCAGAGGAAAAAGCAATCAGCCCCAGCATTTT.

Comment on this clonotype: One end of the junction fails to match germline, which may point to a read error. The gene calls are TRBV4-1 and TRBJ2-3; a possible D gene is TRBD2 (5 bases). Germline CDR1 reads MGHRA; CDR2 reads YSYEKL. This CDR3 has 16 residues. The CDR3 DNA reads as TGCGCCAGCAGCCAAGATCGGCTAGCTAGCACAGATTCGCAGTATTTT. Translating gives CASSQDRLASTDSQYF.

At least ten counts were recorded for this clonotype. The rearrangement uses TRBV11-2 and TRBJ1-6; 7 bases are shared with TRBD1. The junction had 6 bases not matched to a gene; V was cut back by 0 bases and J by 7 bases. CDR1 and CDR2 from the germline V gene are SGHAT and FQNNGV. CDR3 length equals 16 residues. The CDR3 region has the DNA TGTGCCAGCAGCTTAGACCATACAGGGGACAATTCACCCCTCCACTTT. This encodes CASSLDHTGDNSPLHF.

The CDR3 here is CASSSRTGTYEQYF. Here the CDR3 DNA reads TGTGCCAGCTCATCCCGGACGGGGACCTACGAGCAGTACTTC. The chain carries TRBV18 and TRBJ2-7; D is perhaps TRBD2 (5 bases). Germline-derived CDR1 and CDR2 are KGHSH and LQKENI. Trimming took off 5 bases at V and 2 bases at J, with 13 bases between the two ends. This CDR3 has 14 residues.

This clonotype was seen only a few times. The chain joins TRBV6-1 to TRBJ2-4; 7 bases align to TRBD2. V trimming: 4 bases; J trimming: 9 bases; junction bases outside the gene matches: 21. The CDR3 is 18 amino acids. Per germline, CDR1 MNHNS and CDR2 SASEGT. CDR3 in DNA: TGTGCCAGCAGTGGGGTCCCGGAGCGCGGGAGACTGATTGGCATTCAGTACTTC. Amino acid sequence: CASSGVPERGRLIGIQYF.

This clonotype was recorded once. V and J are TRBV25-1 and TRBJ1-2, with D hard to call. V gave up 2 bases and J gave up 6 bases, with 13 bases separating them. The CDR3 sequence is 14 residues long. The germline V gene has CDR1 MGHDK and CDR2 SYGVNS. The CDR3 protein is CASSEDPSPDGYTF. As DNA, the CDR3 is TGTGCCAGCAGTGAAGATCCCAGTCCCGATGGCTACACCTTC.

The rearrangement links TRBV15 to TRBJ1-1; D may be TRBD1 (5 bases). The germline V gene has CDR1 LNHNV and CDR2 YYDKDF (reference sequence). Trimming removed 1 base at V and 4 bases at J, with 10 bases between. This CDR3 spans 14 amino acids. CDR3 DNA: TGTGCCACCAGCAGAGGACAGACGAGCACTGAAGCTTTCTTT. Translating gives CATSRGQTSTEAFF.

The chain is built from TRBV20-1 and TRBJ2-5; no definite D call. From germline, CDR1 is DFQATT and CDR2 SNEGSKA (reference sequence). V gave up 6 bases and J gave up 1 base, with 12 bases separating them. This CDR3 has 13 amino acids. CDR3 residues: CSAGPVVQETQYF. CDR3 nucleotide sequence: TGCAGTGCCGGGCCCGTAGTCCAAGAGACCCAGTACTTC.

This clonotype has just a few counts. CDR3 nucleotide sequence: TGTGCCAGCAGTCAGGCGTTGGGGACCCAGTACTTC. This gives the protein CASSQALGTQYF. The rearrangement uses TRBV28 and TRBJ2-5; D not certain. The CDR3 length is 12 residues. V was pared by 5 bases and J by 7 bases, with 11 bases between. Germline V gene sequence: CDR1 MDHEN, CDR2 SYDVKM.

There are a few counts of this clonotype. V usage is TRBV9 and J usage is TRBJ2-3; perhaps D is TRBD1 or TRBD2 (5 bases each). Germline V gene data show CDR1 as SGDLS and CDR2 as YYNGEE. Trimming stripped 0 bases from V and 0 bases from J, with 11 bases between. The CDR3 is made up of 16 amino acids. CDR3 sequence (DNA): TGTGCCAGCAGCGTAGCTGCCGGGACCAGCACAGATACGCAGTATTTT. Protein product: CASSVAAGTSTDTQYF.

By share, this clonotype counts as medium-sized. The chain recombines TRBV7-6 with TRBJ1-1; D is undetermined. The ends were cut back, 5 bases at V and 1 base at J, with 5 bases in the middle. This CDR3 has 12 residues. CDR1 is SGHVS, CDR2 FNYEAQ, per germline. The CDR3 spells CASSGQNTEAFF. DNA of the CDR3: TGTGCCAGCAGCGGGCAGAACACTGAAGCTTTCTTT.

Details on this clonotype: With a much larger clone just one base away, this may be a read error. This CDR3 is missing its conserved last phenylalanine or tryptophan, likely due to a read error. This rearrangement joins TRBV7-2 to TRBJ1-2, with TRBD1 matching over 7 bases. The CDR3 has 17 residues. J was trimmed by 0 bases and V by 5 bases; bases with no gene match: 12. CDR1 and CDR2 (germline): SGHTA, FQGNSA. CDR3 sequence reads: CASSPTITGATNYGYTL. In DNA, the CDR3 is TGTGCCAGCAGCCCCACAATCACAGGGGCGACTAACTATGGCTACACCCTC.

This clonotype was seen ten or more times. This chain links TRBV7-2 with TRBJ1-6, with 7 bases matching TRBD1. V gave up 0 bases and J gave up 5 bases; unmatched junction bases: 1. Germline lookup yields CDR1 SGHTA and CDR2 FQGNSA. The CDR3 is made up of 15 amino acids. CDR3 sequence (DNA): TGTGCCAGCAGCTTAGCGGGGACAGATAATTCACCCCTCCACTTT. Encoded protein: CASSLAGTDNSPLHF.

The chain recombines TRBV12-3 or TRBV12-4 with TRBJ1-1; 7 bases agree with TRBD1. V shed 3 bases, J shed 3 bases, and the junction held 10 bases outside the gene matches. The CDR3 length is 16 residues. As DNA, the CDR3 is TGTGCCAGCAGTTTTCTTCTCTCCGGGACAGACACTGAAGCTTTCTTT. The encoded protein is CASSFLLSGTDTEAFF.

This rearrangement joins TRBV11-3 to TRBJ2-2; 11 nucleotides line up with TRBD1. Looked up from germline, CDR1 is SGHNT and CDR2 is YENEEA. V trimming: 5 bases; J trimming: 5 bases; junction bases outside the gene matches: 7. CDR3 length equals 16 residues. The CDR3 spells CASSHSGTGGTGELFF. The DNA for the CDR3 is TGTGCCAGCAGCCATTCCGGGACAGGGGGAACCGGGGAGCTGTTTTTT.

There are many counts of this clonotype. CDR3 sequence: CASGEAGLQGANVLTF. The DNA for the CDR3 is TGTGCCAGCGGTGAGGCGGGTTTGCAGGGGGCCAACGTCCTGACTTTC. The chain couples TRBV7-2 to TRBJ2-6, with a weak D call TRBD2 (5 bases). Per germline, CDR1 SGHTA and CDR2 FQGNSA. Trimming shortened V by 8 bases and J by 4 bases, and 18 bases separated the two germline ends. There are 16 residues in the CDR3.

This clonotype was found a few times. The V gene is TRBV10-3, the J gene TRBJ2-5; 7 bases fit TRBD2. Germline loops: CDR1 ENHRY, CDR2 SYGVKD. The CDR3 consists of 15 residues. The ends lost 2 bases at V and 0 bases at J; junction bases unmatched: 3. CDR3 region: CAISERRGNQETQYF. In nucleotides, the CDR3 is TGTGCCATCAGTGAGCGGCGGGGGAACCAAGAGACCCAGTACTTC.

The J gene is TRBJ2-5, the V gene TRBV7-9, with 8 bases matching TRBD1. The CDR3 sequence is 14 residues long. Germline trimming cut 4 bases from V and 5 bases from J; bases unmatched to any gene: 6. Germline CDR1 reads SEHNR; CDR2 reads FQNEAQ (reference sequence). Written as DNA, the CDR3 is TGTGCCAGCAGCTACGGACAGGGCGGGGAGACCCAGTACTTC. The encoded protein is CASSYGQGGETQYF. The variable domain in full, with the rest retrieved from reference TRBV7-9 and TRBJ2-5, is DTGVSQNPRHKITKRGQNVTFRCDPISEHNRLYWYRQTLGQGPEFLTYFQNEAQLEKSRLLSDRFSAERPKGSFSTLEIQRTEQGDSAMYLCASSYGQGGETQYFGPGTRLLVL.

The chain uses TRBV29-1 and TRBJ2-3, with TRBD2 identical over 13 bases. The germline V gene has CDR1 SQVTM and CDR2 ANQGSEA. V trimming: 6 bases; J trimming: 4 bases; junction bases outside the gene matches: 4. The CDR3 contains 14 residues. The CDR3 spells CSVRTSGSADTQYF. The CDR3 nucleotides are TGCAGCGTCAGGACTAGCGGGAGTGCAGATACGCAGTATTTT.

V and J are TRBV20-1 and TRBJ1-1, with unresolved D. The CDR3 totals 12 residues. CDR1 and CDR2 (germline): DFQATT, SNEGSKA (reference sequence). The V end lost 3 bases, the J end lost 1 base, and 6 bases lay between the germline ends. CDR3 DNA: TGCAGTGCTAGTAGACAGAACACTGAAGCTTTCTTT. Amino acid sequence: CSASRQNTEAFF.

The chain has TRBV18 and TRBJ2-3; 11 nucleotides align to TRBD2. Germline values: CDR1 KGHSH, CDR2 LQKENI. With V trimmed by 4 bases and J by 5 bases, 8 bases remained unmatched. The CDR3 is 16 residues long. The CDR3 protein is CASSRLAGTAGDTQYF. The CDR3 nucleotides read TGTGCCAGCTCACGACTAGCGGGAACCGCCGGAGATACGCAGTATTTT.

The genes are TRBV27 and TRBJ2-7; D may be TRBD2 (6 bases). Deletions cut 6 bases from V and 2 bases from J, with 17 bases between. CDR1 MNHEY and CDR2 SMNVEV come from the germline V gene (reference sequence). The CDR3 sequence is 15 residues long. The chain's CDR3 is CASSRSPEGTYEQYV. The CDR3 DNA sequence: TGTGCCAGCAGCCGATCCCCGGAGGGAACCTACGAGCAGTACGTC.

The chain couples TRBV7-2 to TRBJ2-1, with 9 nucleotides matching TRBD2. Germline CDR1 reads SGHTA; CDR2 reads FQGNSA. This CDR3 contains 15 residues. The V and J ends lost 4 bases and 7 bases, in that order; junction bases with no gene match: 8. The CDR3 region has the DNA TGTGCCAGCAGCTCTATACGACTAGCGGATAATGAGCAGTTCTTC. As protein: CASSSIRLADNEQFF.

The J gene is TRBJ2-3, the V gene TRBV5-1; 10 bases match TRBD2. The CDR3 is made up of 16 amino acids. Trimming removed 4 bases from V and 4 bases from J; junction bases left unmatched: 9. Looked up from germline, CDR1 is SGHRS and CDR2 is YFSETQ. This chain's CDR3 is CASSTLAGASPDTQYF. The DNA of the CDR3 is TGCGCCAGCAGCACTCTAGCGGGAGCTTCCCCAGATACGCAGTATTTT.

V and J are TRBV5-1 and TRBJ2-1; 11 nucleotides agree with TRBD2. The V gene's germline CDR1 is SGHRS and CDR2 YFSETQ. V was pared by 4 bases and J by 3 bases, with 6 bases of the junction left unmatched. The CDR3 is made up of 16 amino acids. CDR3 nucleotides: TGCGCCAGCAGCGCCAATCTAGCGGGAGGCTACAATGAGCAGTTCTTC. This codes for CASSANLAGGYNEQFF.

This sequence joins TRBV14 and TRBJ2-7; TRBD1 aligns across 7 bases. The CDR3 is 19 residues long. With 4 bases clipped from V and 3 bases from J, the junction kept 21 bases outside the gene matches. Germline V CDR1 and CDR2: SGHDN, FVKESK. As DNA, the CDR3 is TGTGCCAGCAGCCCCGGGCACTTCGGAAGGGACAGCAGGGGCTACGAGCAGTACGTC. Translated, it gives CASSPGHFGRDSRGYEQYV.

This chain joins TRBV7-9 and TRBJ2-7; D is undetermined. In germline, CDR1 is SEHNR, CDR2 FQNEAQ (reference sequence). This CDR3 spans 14 amino acids. Trimming cost V 5 bases and J 6 bases, with 17 bases left between them. The CDR3 coding sequence is TGTGCCAGCAGCGCCATGCGGTCACTGCCCGAGCAGTACTTC. This sequence encodes CASSAMRSLPEQYF.

The V call is TRBV29-1, the J call TRBJ2-3; D is uncertain. This CDR3 comprises 11 residues. Trimming took off 7 bases at V and 5 bases at J, with 10 bases between the two ends. Germline lookup yields CDR1 SQVTM and CDR2 ANQGSEA. Here the CDR3 reads CSALEGDTQYF. The CDR3, as DNA: TGCAGCGCGTTGGAAGGAGATACGCAGTATTTT.

The chain has TRBV6-8 and TRBJ2-6, with a weak D call TRBD1 (6 bases). Germline CDR1 is MNHGY and CDR2 is SAAAGT. There are 15 residues in the CDR3. V was shortened by 6 bases and J by 0 bases, with 9 bases between the two germline ends. The CDR3: CASRRQASGANVLTF. DNA of the CDR3: TGTGCCAGCAGACGACAGGCCTCTGGGGCCAACGTCCTGACTTTC.

The gene calls are TRBV28 and TRBJ1-5, with TRBD1 identical over 9 bases. Germline lookup yields CDR1 MDHEN and CDR2 SYDVKM. The J segment lost 6 bases and the V segment lost 3 bases, leaving 6 bases of the junction unmatched. This CDR3 is built from 15 residues. Written as DNA, the CDR3 is TGTGCCAGCAGTTTCGGGGACAGGGTACTTCAGCCCCAGCATTTT. Translated: CASSFGDRVLQPQHF.